This TCR beta chain was captured in a study of cytotoxic CD8 clonotypes in ibrutinib-treated CLL. Study results and caveats: Public clonotypes (which were uncommon) either contracted or remained stable on treatment. Baseline-level clonality went beyond age-matched healthy donors and moved in step with circulating CD8+ T-cell counts.

Of note for this clone: The antigen is unknown.

Sequencing used immunoSEQ multiplex PCR; TCRdb keeps in-frame clones, though not all of them. Of 75,000 to 80,000 clones listed, roughly 83% are singletons. This CDR3 region has 14 residues. The V and J ends lost 3 bases and 4 bases respectively, with 12 bases between them. Germline CDR1 reads PRHDT; CDR2 reads FYEKMQ (reference sequence). The chain combines TRBV13 with TRBJ1-1, with a possible D match to TRBD1 (5 bases). This clonotype was sampled from a human donor with chronic lymphocytic leukemia. This material consisted of PBMCs, taken after 24 months of ibrutinib treatment. This CDR3 is CASSLTLGRTEAFF. In DNA form, the CDR3 reads TGTGCCAGCAGCTTGACACTGGGGCGCACTGAAGCTTTCTTT.